This T cell receptor beta chain appears in the sequencing data of a study of post-analysis software for immune sequencing data. Germline V gene data show CDR1 as SGHTA and CDR2 as FQGNSA. V shed 1 base, J shed 1 base, and the junction held 7 bases outside the gene matches. This CDR3 contains 18 residues. On this clonotype itself: The antigen is unknown.

Notes on the study in general: Controls' normalized Chao1 diversity significantly exceeded that of multiple sclerosis patients. Controls had lower frequencies than patients of a few TRBV segments, which included TRBV5-6, TRBV5-1 and TRBV20-1.

The authors incorporated unique molecular identifiers into the TCR beta cDNA libraries. TCRdb reanalysed the PCR reads using MiXCR and keeps one entry per CDR3 protein. The data contain roughly 700,000 distinct CDR3 sequences, roughly 29% of them singletons. This rearrangement joins TRBV7-2 to TRBJ2-1, with TRBD2 matching over 10 bases. The TCR sequence derives from a girl between 5 and 17 years old with multiple sclerosis. Specimen: blood. CDR3 nucleotide sequence: TGTGCCAGCAGCTTAGGGGCGCCTAGCGGGAGTTCCTACAATGAGCAGTTCTTC. It translates to CASSLGAPSGSSYNEQFF.